What follows are 24 T cell receptor beta chains derived from one specimen sequenced in a study of cytomegalovirus exposure and HLA in healthy donors. 60 Vbeta and 13 Jbeta primers were used in PCR. Sequenced by immunoSEQ multiplex PCR; TCRdb stores in-frame clones only, minus some. The sample has approximately 120,000 clones, more than 75% seen once. Sequencing was carried out using PBMCs. The receptors shown here come from a woman in her thirties or forties in good health and CMV-seropositive.

The rearrangement links TRBV7-9 to TRBJ2-7; 7 bases map to TRBD2. Germline CDR1 reads SEHNR; CDR2 reads FQNEAQ (reference sequence). The V and J ends lost 4 bases and 6 bases, in that order; junction bases with no gene match: 9. CDR3 length equals 14 residues. The DNA for the CDR3 is TGTGCCAGCAGCTGGGGTAGCGGGCCCCTCGAGCAGTACTTC. It encodes CASSWGSGPLEQYF.

The genes are TRBV4-1 and TRBJ1-2, with TRBD1 identical over 8 bases. This CDR3 is 14 amino acids long. The ends lost 4 bases at V and 4 bases at J; junction bases unmatched: 5. In germline, CDR1 is MGHRA, CDR2 YSYEKL. The CDR3 DNA reads TGCGCCAGCAGCCCAAGACAGGGGACCTATGGCTACACCTTC. Translation: CASSPRQGTYGYTF.

This chain joins TRBV10-3 and TRBJ2-3; 7 nucleotides agree with TRBD2. The V and J ends lost 1 base and 6 bases, in that order; junction bases with no gene match: 13. The CDR3 totals 17 residues. CDR1 is ENHRY and CDR2 is SYGVKD in the germline V gene. The CDR3 coding sequence is TGTGCCATCAGTGAGTTGGGGCAGGGCGGGGGTCTGGATACGCAGTATTTT. It is translated as CAISELGQGGGLDTQYF.

The gene calls are TRBV4-1 and TRBJ2-6; D is undetermined. This CDR3 has 16 residues. CDR1 and CDR2 (germline): MGHRA, YSYEKL. The V end lost 0 bases, the J end lost 0 bases, and 6 bases lay between the germline ends. The CDR3 region is CASSQDSVSGANVLTF. CDR3 sequence (DNA): TGCGCCAGCAGCCAAGATTCGGTCTCTGGGGCCAACGTCCTGACTTTC.

V usage is TRBV30 and J usage is TRBJ2-3, with D possibly being TRBD2 (6 bases). This CDR3 region has 13 residues. V was shortened by 3 bases and J by 4 bases, with 11 bases between the two germline ends. Germline V lookup: CDR1 GTSNPN, CDR2 SVGIG (reference sequence). CDR3 protein: CAWSPGGSDTQYF. CDR3 nucleotides: TGTGCCTGGAGCCCCGGGGGTTCAGATACGCAGTATTTT.

The chain couples TRBV4-2 to TRBJ1-1; 8 bases map to TRBD1. Germline CDR1 is LGHNA and CDR2 is YNFKEQ. V dropped 1 base and J dropped 8; count of bases not matched to a gene: 21. The CDR3 totals 19 residues. CDR3 loop: CASSQGGPYLGTGPGEAFF. In nucleotides, the CDR3 is TGTGCCAGCAGCCAAGGTGGACCATACCTCGGGACAGGACCTGGGGAAGCTTTCTTT.

The V gene is TRBV6-1, the J gene TRBJ1-6; D uncertain. CDR3 length: 14 residues. Trimming took off 3 bases at V and 0 bases at J, with 3 bases between the two ends. Germline lookup yields CDR1 MNHNS and CDR2 SASEGT. In nucleotides, the CDR3 is TGTGCCAGCAGTGATAGCTCCTATAATTCACCCCTCCACTTT. Encoded protein: CASSDSSYNSPLHF.

This clone occurred a few times. The rearrangement uses TRBV9 and TRBJ1-1, with D possibly TRBD1 on 5 matching bases. This CDR3 has 16 residues. Germline CDR1 SGDLS, CDR2 YYNGEE. V was cut by 5 bases and J by 1 base, with 18 bases left in between. CDR3 sequence reads: CASRRGSPGENTEAFF. CDR3 nucleotides: TGTGCCAGCAGGCGAGGGTCTCCGGGGGAGAACACTGAAGCTTTCTTT.

The chain joins TRBV5-1 to TRBJ2-5; TRBD1 matches 10 bases. This CDR3 has 15 amino acids. Trimming removed 5 bases from V and 3 bases from J; junction bases left unmatched: 7. The germline V gene encodes CDR1 SGHRS and CDR2 YFSETQ. CDR3 protein: CASRLRGQGEETQYF. The CDR3 nucleotides read TGCGCCAGCAGACTCCGAGGACAGGGGGAAGAGACCCAGTACTTC.

The chain employs TRBV20-1 and TRBJ1-4; D might be TRBD1 (5 bases). Germline loops: CDR1 DFQATT, CDR2 SNEGSKA (reference sequence). The CDR3 spans 11 residues. CDR3 sequence reads: CSGQGNEKLFF. As DNA, the CDR3 is TGCAGCGGGCAGGGCAATGAAAAACTGTTTTTT.

The rearrangement links TRBV13 to TRBJ1-5; D not certain. The germline V and J ends were trimmed by 0 bases and 2 bases, with 8 bases remaining between them. Per the germline V gene, CDR1 is PRHDT and CDR2 is FYEKMQ (reference sequence). CDR3 length: 15 amino acids. CDR3 in amino acids: CASSLGGDRNQPQHF. CDR3 coding DNA: TGTGCCAGCAGCTTAGGCGGGGATCGCAATCAGCCCCAGCATTTT.

The rearrangement links TRBV6-5 to TRBJ1-2; 10 bases are a match to TRBD1. V was clipped by 6 bases and J by 8 bases; unmatched bases: 3. Germline V gene data show CDR1 as MNHEY and CDR2 as SVGAGI. The CDR3 covers 12 residues. CDR3 amino acids: CASRTTGGGYTF. The CDR3 DNA sequence: TGTGCCAGCAGAACGACAGGGGGCGGCTACACCTTC.

This clone has only a few counts. This chain uses TRBV30 with TRBJ2-2; 8 bases agree with TRBD1. The germline gives CDR1 GTSNPN, CDR2 SVGIG (reference sequence). The V gene end was trimmed by 0 bases and the J gene end by 5 bases; junction bases not matched to a gene: 8. This CDR3 has 16 residues. CDR3 in DNA: TGTGCCTGGAGTGTATCAGGGACAGGAGGGACCGGGGAGCTGTTTTTT. Its protein product is CAWSVSGTGGTGELFF.

This CDR3 reads CASSEDQGQGGYGYTF. CDR3 bases: TGTGCCAGCAGTGAAGATCAGGGACAGGGTGGCTATGGCTACACCTTC. The chain couples TRBV6-1 to TRBJ1-2; 9 nucleotides line up with TRBD1. The CDR3 is 16 residues long. J was trimmed by 4 bases and V by 1 base; bases with no gene match: 7. CDR1 and CDR2 (germline): MNHNS, SASEGT.

This rearrangement joins TRBV9 to TRBJ2-3; no definite D call. Trimming shortened V by 7 bases and J by 1 base, and 10 bases separated the two germline ends. This CDR3 has 13 amino acids. Germline V gene sequence: CDR1 SGDLS, CDR2 YYNGEE. The CDR3 region has the DNA TGTGCCAGCGGCCCTGTCCGCACAGATACGCAGTATTTT. Translation gives CASGPVRTDTQYF.

The rearrangement links TRBV10-3 to TRBJ1-2, with 12 bases identical to TRBD1. The CDR3 is 16 amino acids. The ends lost 0 bases at V and 8 bases at J; junction bases unmatched: 7. The germline V gene encodes CDR1 ENHRY and CDR2 SYGVKD. DNA of the CDR3: TGTGCCATCAGTGAGTCGACGGGACAGGGGGCCGGAGGCTACACCTTC. Protein sequence: CAISESTGQGAGGYTF.

CDR3 amino acids: CASSLGGGDAYGYTF. The CDR3, as DNA: TGTGCCAGCAGCTTAGGAGGGGGGGACGCCTATGGCTACACCTTC. The chain uses TRBV5-4 and TRBJ1-2; D may be TRBD1 (6 bases). Trimming removed 2 bases at V and 4 bases at J, with 15 bases between. The germline V gene encodes CDR1 SGHNT and CDR2 YYREEE (reference sequence). This CDR3 is 15 amino acids long. The full variable domain, completed using reference TRBV5-4 and TRBJ1-2, is ETGVTQSPTHLIKTRGQQVTLRCSSQSGHNTVSWYQQALGQGPQFIFQYYREEENGRGNFPPRFSGLQFPNYSSELNVNALELDDSALYLCASSLGGGDAYGYTFGSGTRLTVV.

This CDR3 is CARSITGTQNTDTQYF. The CDR3 nucleotides are TGTGCCAGAAGCATTACCGGGACTCAAAACACAGATACGCAGTATTTT. This sequence joins TRBV7-5 and TRBJ2-3; the table's D gene call, TRBD2, was not cross checked with the DNA. TRBV7-5 is described as a pseudogene. The length of the CDR3 is 16 residues.

The chain couples TRBV5-4 to TRBJ1-2; D is possibly TRBD1 (6 bases). This CDR3 has 13 amino acids. Trimming cost V 0 bases and J 3 bases, with 6 bases left between them. Germline values: CDR1 SGHNT, CDR2 YYREEE (reference sequence). The CDR3 bases are TGTGCCAGCAGCTTGGAGGGGGACTATGGCTACACCTTC. Its protein product is CASSLEGDYGYTF.

The gene calls are TRBV6-5 and TRBJ2-7; 10 bases map to TRBD2. The CDR3 has 15 amino acids. V was clipped by 5 bases and J by 4 bases; unmatched bases: 8. CDR1 is MNHEY, CDR2 SVGAGI, per germline. The CDR3 coding sequence is TGTGCCAGCAGTCCAAGCGGGGGGGCCCGGTACGAGCAGTACTTC. This gives the protein CASSPSGGARYEQYF.

This chain connects TRBV5-8 to TRBJ1-2; D is unresolved. V was cut by 0 bases and J by 1 base, with 10 bases left in between. This CDR3 is 15 amino acids long. In germline, CDR1 is SGHTS, CDR2 YDEGEE. CDR3 in amino acids: CASSLDSIFNYGYTF. In DNA, the CDR3 is TGTGCCAGCAGCTTGGACAGCATTTTTAACTATGGCTACACCTTC.

The chain is built from TRBV30 and TRBJ1-6, with 10 nucleotides matching TRBD1. V shed 6 bases, J shed 8 bases, and the junction held 16 bases outside the gene matches. The CDR3 is 17 residues long. Germline loops: CDR1 GTSNPN, CDR2 SVGIG (reference sequence). The DNA for the CDR3 is TGTGCCTGCTTACCAACTCCGGACAGGGGGTACTATTCACCCCTCCACTTT. Translating it yields CACLPTPDRGYYSPLHF.

V is TRBV2 and J is TRBJ1-4, with D uncertain. The CDR3 covers 12 residues. V lost 3 bases and J 13 bases, leaving 12 bases between the germline ends. Germline lookup yields CDR1 SNHLY and CDR2 FYNNEI. The CDR3 DNA follows: TGTGCCAGCAGTGAGAACGGTCCTCCACTGTTTTTT. Protein sequence: CASSENGPPLFF.

CDR3 bases: TGTGCCAGTAGTGTCGAAAACAGGTTCAATCAGCCCCAGCATTTT. Its translation: CASSVENRFNQPQHF. The rearrangement links TRBV19 to TRBJ1-5, with TRBD1 as a possible D gene (5 bases). Per the germline V gene, CDR1 is LNHDA and CDR2 is SQIVND (reference sequence). This CDR3 is built from 15 residues. Trimming shortened V by 5 bases and J by 3 bases, and 14 bases separated the two germline ends.